One and the same sample provided the 18 T cell receptor beta chains below, sequenced in a study of T cell responses to AZD1222 COVID-19 vaccine. Using immunoSEQ multiplex PCR, the repertoire was profiled, and TCRdb retains in-frame clones only, with some absent. The data contain roughly 140,000 clones, around nine tenths of them singletons. This material consisted of peripheral blood, taken 28 days after the second AZD1222 dose. The receptors derive from an adult who received the AZD1222 COVID-19 vaccine.

The chain employs TRBV28 and TRBJ1-2; 9 nucleotides align to TRBD1. After removal of 5 bases from V and 5 bases from J, the junction contained 9 bases not matched to a gene. Germline V CDR1 and CDR2: MDHEN, SYDVKM. The length of the CDR3 is 15 residues. The CDR3 DNA reads TGTGCCAGCAGTCCGACGGGACAGGGATTGTATGGCTACACCTTC. Translated, it gives CASSPTGQGLYGYTF.

J is TRBJ1-1 and V is TRBV18, with D perhaps TRBD1 (6 bases). CDR3 length equals 15 residues. The V gene lost 6 bases and the J gene lost 1 base, with 15 bases spanning the gap. The germline V gene has CDR1 KGHSH and CDR2 LQKENI. In DNA form, the CDR3 reads TGTGCCAGCTCCGGGGGGCCCGGGTCGAACACTGAAGCTTTCTTT. It yields the protein CASSGGPGSNTEAFF.

The chain joins TRBV18 to TRBJ1-1; TRBD1 is a possible D gene (5 bases). The CDR3 extends over 15 amino acids. In germline, CDR1 is KGHSH, CDR2 LQKENI. Trimming took 6 bases from V and 5 from J, leaving 19 bases between them. CDR3 bases: TGTGCCAGCTCGCCGCGGTCGCAGGGTCGGACTGAAGCTTTCTTT. This codes for CASSPRSQGRTEAFF.

The chain employs TRBV6-2 or TRBV6-3 and TRBJ2-7; the match to TRBD1 covers 7 bases. V lost 5 bases, J lost 3 bases, and 10 bases stayed unmatched. This CDR3 is 15 amino acids long. Germline CDR1 MNHEY, CDR2 SVGEGT. Written as DNA, the CDR3 is TGTGCCAGCAGTCGAACCGGGGCAGGGGGCTACGAGCAGTACTTC. This translates into CASSRTGAGGYEQYF.

The chain combines TRBV12-5 with TRBJ2-7; D ambiguous. Germline assignment: CDR1 LGHNT and CDR2 FRNRAP. The CDR3 covers 16 residues. Trimming removed 2 bases from V and 1 base from J, with 15 bases in between. The CDR3 loop is CASGLTPVRTSYEQYF. CDR3 DNA sequence: TGTGCTAGTGGTTTGACCCCCGTCCGTACTTCCTACGAGCAGTACTTC.

This chain connects TRBV25-1 to TRBJ2-3; D is unclear. Germline CDR1 and CDR2: MGHDK and SYGVNS. V lost 9 bases, J lost 0 bases, and 13 bases lay in between. The CDR3 loop spans 14 amino acids. The DNA of the CDR3 is TGTGCCAGTAGAGCTGGGCTTAGCACAGATACGCAGTATTTT. Its protein product is CASRAGLSTDTQYF.

The V gene is TRBV7-9, the J gene TRBJ1-2, with D possibly matching TRBD1 (5 bases). Deletions cut 1 base from V and 2 bases from J, with 23 bases between. CDR1 is SEHNR and CDR2 is FQNEAQ in the germline V gene (reference sequence). CDR3 length equals 19 residues. CDR3: CASSLGRRSYMEGNYGYTF. The CDR3 DNA reads as TGTGCCAGCAGCTTAGGGCGTCGCAGTTACATGGAGGGGAACTATGGCTACACCTTC.

The rearrangement joins TRBV6-5 to TRBJ2-2, with D uncertain. The CDR3 consists of 15 residues. CDR1 is MNHEY, CDR2 SVGAGI, per germline. Trimming removed 6 bases from V and 0 bases from J, with 11 bases in between. The CDR3 protein is CASRNRAANTGELFF. In DNA form, the CDR3 reads TGTGCCAGCAGGAATCGGGCCGCGAACACCGGGGAGCTGTTTTTT.

The rearrangement uses TRBV19 and TRBJ1-4; D not resolved. The germline V gene encodes CDR1 LNHDA and CDR2 SQIVND (reference sequence). CDR3 length: 15 amino acids. Trimming stripped 2 bases from V and 7 bases from J, with 14 bases between. CDR3 amino acids: CASSIRVVEGEKLFF. The CDR3 coding sequence is TGTGCCAGTAGTATAAGAGTTGTTGAGGGTGAAAAACTGTTTTTT.

This chain uses TRBV5-1 with TRBJ2-1; D remains unclear. The CDR3 is 15 amino acids. CDR1 and CDR2 (germline): SGHRS, YFSETQ. The V end was cut by 4 bases, the J end by 5 bases, with 16 bases between. The CDR3 protein is CASSLGKTPDNEQFF. CDR3 nucleotides: TGCGCCAGCAGCCTTGGGAAGACACCGGACAATGAGCAGTTCTTC.

This chain joins TRBV9 and TRBJ2-6, with D possibly TRBD2 on 6 matching bases. The CDR3 is 13 amino acids. The germline V and J ends were trimmed by 5 bases and 4 bases, with 7 bases remaining between them. Germline V gives CDR1 SGDLS, CDR2 YYNGEE. CDR3 in amino acids: CASREGGANVLTF. The CDR3 DNA reads TGTGCCAGCAGGGAGGGCGGGGCCAACGTCCTGACTTTC.

The J gene is TRBJ2-2, the V gene TRBV5-5; D tentatively fits TRBD1 or TRBD2 (6 bases each). This CDR3 has 17 residues. The V end lost 1 base, the J end lost 2 bases, and 15 bases lay between the germline ends. Germline V CDR1 and CDR2: SGHKS, YYEKEE (reference sequence). Written as DNA, the CDR3 is TGTGCCAGCAGCTTGCGGGGGCCGCTTTTCAACACCGGGGAGCTGTTTTTT. Amino acid sequence: CASSLRGPLFNTGELFF.

This clone is a singleton in its sample. This chain uses TRBV28 with TRBJ2-5, with D perhaps being TRBD1 or TRBD2 (5 bases each). V was shortened by 2 bases and J by 4 bases, with 14 bases between the two germline ends. There are 15 residues in the CDR3. Germline V gene lookup returns CDR1 MDHEN and CDR2 SYDVKM. The CDR3: CASSLASWGLETQYF. For the CDR3, the DNA is TGTGCCAGCAGTTTAGCTTCTTGGGGGTTAGAGACCCAGTACTTC.

This chain joins TRBV5-1 and TRBJ2-1; 9 bases are shared with TRBD2. V lost 4 bases, J lost 6 bases, and 8 bases stayed unmatched. This CDR3 has 15 residues. Germline V gene sequence: CDR1 SGHRS, CDR2 YFSETQ. The DNA of the CDR3 is TGCGCCAGCAGCATCTTAGCGGGAGAGGGCAATGAGCAGTTCTTC. Its protein is CASSILAGEGNEQFF.

The rearrangement links TRBV11-2 to TRBJ1-5; D might be TRBD1 (5 bases). The CDR3 sequence is 13 residues long. Trimming left V 5 bases short and J 5 bases short, with 10 bases between. CDR1 and CDR2 from the germline V gene are SGHAT and FQNNGV. The DNA of the CDR3 is TGTGCCAGCAGCCAAGACAGCTATCAGCCCCAGCATTTT. This gives the protein CASSQDSYQPQHF.

This clone showed up just once. V is TRBV2 and J is TRBJ1-2; D perhaps matches TRBD1 (5 bases). The CDR3 covers 12 residues. The V end was cut by 8 bases, the J end by 3 bases, with 10 bases between. Germline V gene sequence: CDR1 SNHLY, CDR2 FYNNEI. DNA for the CDR3: TGTGCCAGCGGCGGGGACGACTATGGCTACACCTTC. Translated, it gives CASGGDDYGYTF.

This clone was detected only once. The chain recombines TRBV19 with TRBJ1-2; TRBD1 matches at 9 bases. From germline, CDR1 is LNHDA and CDR2 SQIVND (reference sequence). V trimming: 4 bases; J trimming: 6 bases; junction bases outside the gene matches: 6. The CDR3 is 14 amino acids. The CDR3 protein is CASSTDRGKDGYTF. CDR3 sequence (DNA): TGTGCCAGTAGTACGGACAGGGGAAAGGATGGCTACACCTTC.

The chain joins TRBV2 to TRBJ1-5; weak D call: TRBD1 (6 bases). CDR3 size: 16 residues. Germline values: CDR1 SNHLY, CDR2 FYNNEI. The V and J ends lost 3 bases and 2 bases respectively, with 14 bases between them. The CDR3 reads CASSDGRGDGNQPQHF. The CDR3 DNA reads as TGTGCCAGCAGTGACGGTAGGGGGGATGGCAATCAGCCCCAGCATTTT.